The sequence of this T cell receptor beta chain was determined in a study of blood T cell repertoires in COVID-19. Study-wide background: Sites in the United States, Italy and Spain provided acute and convalescent COVID-19 samples. PBMCs, B-cell-depleted T cells, or T cells were the source of the cDNA or gDNA that made up the material.

In the authors' workflow: It was from reference gene primer amplification that nucleated cell counts were estimated. Clones were read by immunoSEQ multiplex PCR, and TCRdb kept only the in-frame ones, dropping some. That table is the source of V, J and clone size, and D and trimming were worked out from the DNA. This sample yields 120,000 or so clones, of which approximately 83% are seen a single time; roughly 6.7% belongs to the top ten. Trimming removed 0 bases from V and 3 bases from J; junction bases left unmatched: 9. In germline, CDR1 is MGHRA, CDR2 YSYEKL. This CDR3 has 17 residues. The receptor was derived from a man older than 75 with active or convalescent COVID-19. Sequences were obtained from peripheral blood. The chain is built from TRBV4-1 and TRBJ2-7; 9 bases fit TRBD2. CDR3 loop: CASSQDWTGTSNYEQYF. Written as DNA, the CDR3 is TGCGCCAGCAGCCAAGATTGGACCGGGACTAGCAACTACGAGCAGTACTTC.